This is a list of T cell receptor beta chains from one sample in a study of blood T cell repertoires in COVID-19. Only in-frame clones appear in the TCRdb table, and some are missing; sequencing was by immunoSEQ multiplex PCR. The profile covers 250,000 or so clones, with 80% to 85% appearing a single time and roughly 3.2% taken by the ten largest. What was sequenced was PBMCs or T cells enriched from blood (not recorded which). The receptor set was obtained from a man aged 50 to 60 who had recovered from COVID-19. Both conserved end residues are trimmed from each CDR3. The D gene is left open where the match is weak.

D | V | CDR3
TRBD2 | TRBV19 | ASSIVGGRETQY
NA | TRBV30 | AWRGGADGYT
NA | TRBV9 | ASSSGGSARDEQF
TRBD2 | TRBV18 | ASSLALALSFYEQY
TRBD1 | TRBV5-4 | ASSIQGALETQY
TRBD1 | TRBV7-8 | ASSLQGASGYEQY
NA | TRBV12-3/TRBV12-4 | ASSPTNEKLF
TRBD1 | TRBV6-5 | ASSYSPTGGTYGYT
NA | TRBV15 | ATSRDHSRPQH
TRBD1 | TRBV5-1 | ASSPSQGAGDTEAF
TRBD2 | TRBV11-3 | ASSLGEGLASGELF
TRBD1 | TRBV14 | ASSQTDRGHEQY
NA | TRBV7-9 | ASIQVSSYEQY
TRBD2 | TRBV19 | ASSPDGTSGGAD
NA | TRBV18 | ASSPPAGNEQF
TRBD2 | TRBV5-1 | ASSLELLAGGTGELF
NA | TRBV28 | ASSLPQGYNSPLH
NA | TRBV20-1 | SARRDTQY